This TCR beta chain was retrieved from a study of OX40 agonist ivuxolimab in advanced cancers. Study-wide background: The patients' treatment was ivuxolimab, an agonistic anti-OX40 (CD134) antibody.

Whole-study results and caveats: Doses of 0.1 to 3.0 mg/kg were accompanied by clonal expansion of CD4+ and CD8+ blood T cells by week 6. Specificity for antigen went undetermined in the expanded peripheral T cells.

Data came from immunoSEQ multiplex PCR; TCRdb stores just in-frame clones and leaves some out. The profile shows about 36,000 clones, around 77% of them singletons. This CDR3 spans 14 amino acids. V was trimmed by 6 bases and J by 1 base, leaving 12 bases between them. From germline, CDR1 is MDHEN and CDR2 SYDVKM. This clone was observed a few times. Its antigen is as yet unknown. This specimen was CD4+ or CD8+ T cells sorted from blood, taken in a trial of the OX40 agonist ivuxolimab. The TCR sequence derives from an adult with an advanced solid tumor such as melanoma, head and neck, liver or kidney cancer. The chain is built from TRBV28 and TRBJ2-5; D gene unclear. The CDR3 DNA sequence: TGTGCCAGCAGAAATCTAGATTTCCAAGAGACCCAGTACTTC. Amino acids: CASRNLDFQETQYF.